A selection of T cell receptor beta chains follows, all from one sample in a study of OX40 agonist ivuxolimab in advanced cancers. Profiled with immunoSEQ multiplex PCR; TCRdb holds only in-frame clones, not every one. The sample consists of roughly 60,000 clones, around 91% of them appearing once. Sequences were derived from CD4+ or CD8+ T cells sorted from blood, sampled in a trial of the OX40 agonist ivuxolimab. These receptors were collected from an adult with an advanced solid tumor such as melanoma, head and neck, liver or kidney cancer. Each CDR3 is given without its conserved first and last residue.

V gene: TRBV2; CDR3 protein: ASSERQLAKNIQY
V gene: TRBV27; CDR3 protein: ASSLGGVALIGQY
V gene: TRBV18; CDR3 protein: ASSPAFSRARETQY
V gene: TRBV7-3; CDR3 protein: ASSSGNQETQY
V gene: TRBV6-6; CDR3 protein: ASSYSQGGGYGYT
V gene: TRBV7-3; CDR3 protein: ASSLTGGSYEQY
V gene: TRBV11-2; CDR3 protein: ASSLDLAGEQY
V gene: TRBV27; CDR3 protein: ASSLGTSGPYEQY
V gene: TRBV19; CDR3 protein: ASNVGDRGRDTQY
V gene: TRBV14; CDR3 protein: ASSQWTNTGTDTQY
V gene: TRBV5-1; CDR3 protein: ASSLAPLTGGSYEQY
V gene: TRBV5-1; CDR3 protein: ASRLAGGSYNEQF
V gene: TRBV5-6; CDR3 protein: ASSLIGSEKLF
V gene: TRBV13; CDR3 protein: ASSSQGSYGYT
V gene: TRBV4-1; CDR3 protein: ASSQENRDYGYT
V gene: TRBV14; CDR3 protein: ASSQFSRNYEQY
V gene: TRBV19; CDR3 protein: ASSIYGPAVSSYNEQF
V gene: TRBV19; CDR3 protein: ASSPHTRWAYGYT
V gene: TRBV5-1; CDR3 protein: ASGASSYNSPLH
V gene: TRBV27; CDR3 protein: ASSFLLAGAGELF
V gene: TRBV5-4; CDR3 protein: ASSLDPGGGAYGYT
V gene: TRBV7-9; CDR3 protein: ASSARGSGTEAF
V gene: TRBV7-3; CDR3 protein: ASSLSLAGNEQF
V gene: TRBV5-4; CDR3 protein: ASRIVGASYPYGYT
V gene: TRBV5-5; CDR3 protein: ASSLRGVYTEAF
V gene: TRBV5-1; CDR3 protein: ASTQDRGDYGYT
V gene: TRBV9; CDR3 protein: ASSAYVAGELF
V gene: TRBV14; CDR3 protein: ASSQALGRTTEAF
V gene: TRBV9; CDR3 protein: ASSLWGDTEAF
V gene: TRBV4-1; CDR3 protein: ASSDEQGAGF
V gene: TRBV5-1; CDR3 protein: ASSLGTGGKAEQY
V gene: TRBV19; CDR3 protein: ASSPDRGYGTEAF
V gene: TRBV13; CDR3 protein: ASSSRTSGIGTDTQY
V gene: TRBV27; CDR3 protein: ASSSRPTEPSHSGANVLT
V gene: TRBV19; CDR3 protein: ASSPYPGDTQY
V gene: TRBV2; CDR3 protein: ASTYRVDTEAF
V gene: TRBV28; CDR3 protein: ASSSLRGDYEQY
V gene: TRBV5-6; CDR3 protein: ASSLAAANYEQY
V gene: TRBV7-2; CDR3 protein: ASSLFLGRERSYEQY
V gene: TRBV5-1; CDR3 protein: ASSFGLQGKAEAF
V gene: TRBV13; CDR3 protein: ASSPTVQETQY
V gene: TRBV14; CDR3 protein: ASGPGQGYTGELF
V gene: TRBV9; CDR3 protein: ASSGPGANSPLH
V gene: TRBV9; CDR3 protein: ASSVYSGGAYNEQF
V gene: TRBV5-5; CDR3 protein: ASSLGRSPYEQY
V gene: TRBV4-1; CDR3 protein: ASSQTTSGSYIQY